This TCR beta chain was captured by sequencing in a study of blood T cell repertoires in COVID-19. The ends were cut back, 5 bases at V and 4 bases at J, with 14 bases in the middle. Germline V CDR1 and CDR2: MNHEY, SVGEGT. The CDR3 length is 15 residues. Assay: immunoSEQ multiplex PCR; the TCRdb copy retains only in-frame clones and omits some. The sample includes approximately 300,000 clones, 75% to 95% seen only once; the top ten take approximately 6.8%. This receptor was taken from a woman in her twenties or thirties with COVID-19, enrolled during active disease. Sequenced sample: peripheral blood. The V and J genes are TRBV6-2 or TRBV6-3 and TRBJ2-2; D perhaps matches TRBD2 (6 bases). Written as DNA, the CDR3 is TGTGCCAGCAGTAAACTTAGCGGAAGCACCGGGGAGCTGTTTTTT. Residues: CASSKLSGSTGELFF.